The 17 T cell receptor beta chains reported below all come from one sample, sequenced in a study of cytomegalovirus exposure and HLA in healthy donors. It was with 60 Vbeta and 13 Jbeta primers that the PCR ran. Profiled with immunoSEQ multiplex PCR; TCRdb holds only in-frame clones, not every one. The table lists 200,000 or so clones, more than 80% of them singletons. Source material: PBMCs. The receptors come from a woman aged 45 to 65 in good health and CMV-seropositive.

The gene calls are TRBV5-1 and TRBJ2-2; D unclear. The germline V gene encodes CDR1 SGHRS and CDR2 YFSETQ. The CDR3 covers 13 residues. The V gene lost 3 bases and the J gene lost 5 bases, with 8 bases spanning the gap. In DNA form, the CDR3 reads TGCGCCAGCAGCTACTCCTGGACCGGGGAGCTGTTTTTT. This sequence encodes CASSYSWTGELFF.

The table lists this clone with a count of one. This chain links TRBV29-1 with TRBJ1-2; D unclear. This CDR3 comprises 12 residues. Germline V gene data show CDR1 as SQVTM and CDR2 as ANQGSEA. V was clipped by 1 base and J by 3 bases, with 6 bases between them. This CDR3 is CSVEGLDYGYTF. The CDR3 DNA reads as TGCAGCGTTGAAGGGTTAGACTATGGCTACACCTTC.

The table lists this clone with a count of one. V is TRBV7-9 and J is TRBJ2-7, with 9 bases fitting TRBD2. The CDR3 consists of 16 residues. Germline CDR1 SEHNR, CDR2 FQNEAQ (reference sequence). Trimming took 4 bases from V and 5 from J; bases not matched to a gene: 12. The CDR3 protein is CASSSPWGGGAHEQYF. The CDR3 DNA reads TGTGCCAGCAGCTCCCCTTGGGGCGGGGGGGCCCACGAGCAGTACTTC.

The rearrangement uses TRBV7-4 and TRBJ2-3; 8 bases agree with TRBD2. Germline trimming cut 8 bases from V and 3 bases from J; bases unmatched to any gene: 13. The germline V gene has CDR1 SGHVT and CDR2 SQSDAQ. This CDR3 has 16 amino acids. The CDR3 sequence: CASSEQRGLATDTQYF. In DNA, the CDR3 is TGTGCCAGCTCAGAGCAGCGGGGGTTGGCGACAGATACGCAGTATTTT. The full variable domain, in which reference TRBV7-4 and TRBJ2-3 provide the parts outside the CDR3, is GAGVSQSPRYKVAKRGRDVALRCDSISGHVTLYWYRQTLGQGSEVLTYSQSDAQRDKSGRPSGRFSAERPERSVSTLKIQRTEQGDSAVYLCASSEQRGLATDTQYFGPGTRLTVL.

The rearrangement uses TRBV19 and TRBJ1-5; TRBD1 matches at 7 bases. Germline V gene data show CDR1 as LNHDA and CDR2 as SQIVND (reference sequence). This CDR3 spans 15 amino acids. The V gene end was trimmed by 7 bases and the J gene end by 2 bases; junction bases not matched to a gene: 8. In DNA, the CDR3 is TGTGCCAGTAATGAACAGGGGTCGGGCAATCAGCCCCAGCATTTT. This encodes CASNEQGSGNQPQHF. Combining the CDR3 with reference TRBV19 and TRBJ1-5 gives the whole variable domain DGGITQSPKYLFRKEGQNVTLSCEQNLNHDAMYWYRQDPGQGLRLIYYSQIVNDFQKGDIAEGYSVSREKKESFPLTVTSAQKNPTAFYLCASNEQGSGNQPQHFGDGTRLSIL.

The chain has TRBV2 and TRBJ2-3; weak D call: TRBD2 (7 bases). The CDR3 covers 15 residues. Germline-derived CDR1 and CDR2 are SNHLY and FYNNEI. The V end lost 4 bases, the J end lost 0 bases, and 11 bases lay between the germline ends. DNA of the CDR3: TGTGCCAGCAGTGCCGCGGGGGCTAGCACAGATACGCAGTATTTT. This encodes CASSAAGASTDTQYF.

V is TRBV5-4 and J is TRBJ1-2, with TRBD1 identical over 8 bases. Germline V gene data show CDR1 as SGHNT and CDR2 as YYREEE (reference sequence). The V and J ends lost 2 bases and 7 bases, in that order; junction bases with no gene match: 4. This CDR3 comprises 13 residues. CDR3 in DNA: TGTGCCAGCAGCTTTGGGACAGGCGGTGGCTACACCTTC. As protein: CASSFGTGGGYTF.

As concerns this clone: Within the sample, other DNA sequences also encode this same CDR3. The CDR3 region is CASKLQGAHEQYF. CDR3 DNA: TGTGCCAGCAAGCTACAGGGGGCCCACGAGCAGTACTTC. The chain links TRBV6-5 to TRBJ2-7; 9 nucleotides agree with TRBD1. The CDR3 runs 13 residues. Unmatched junction bases numbered 6, after V lost 7 bases and J lost 5 bases. The germline CDR1 and CDR2 sequences are MNHEY and SVGAGI.

A single count supports this clone. The chain recombines TRBV6-1 with TRBJ1-2; 7 nucleotides agree with TRBD1. V was clipped by 3 bases and J by 4 bases; unmatched bases: 8. The germline gives CDR1 MNHNS, CDR2 SASEGT. CDR3 length: 15 residues. The chain's CDR3 is CASSETNRGIYGYTF. The CDR3 DNA is TGTGCCAGCAGTGAGACGAACAGGGGAATCTATGGCTACACCTTC.

On this clone: The junction and the germline gene differ at one end; a read error may be behind it. The rearrangement joins TRBV7-7 to TRBJ2-2; no firm D call. CDR3 length: 15 residues. Germline V lookup: CDR1 SSHAT, CDR2 FNYEAQ (reference sequence). The CDR3 here is CASSLGASNTGELFF. The CDR3 bases are TGTGCTAGCAGCCTCGGAGCGTCGAACACCGGGGAGCTGTTTTTT.

This chain connects TRBV6-6 to TRBJ1-5; 8 bases match TRBD1. J lost 1 base, V lost 7 bases, and 3 bases had no gene match. This CDR3 has 14 residues. Germline V gene lookup returns CDR1 MNHNY and CDR2 SVGAGI (reference sequence). CDR3 coding DNA: TGTGCCAGCACCGGACAGGGAAGCAATCAGCCCCAGCATTTT. Amino acid sequence: CASTGQGSNQPQHF.

V and J are TRBV19 and TRBJ1-4, with TRBD1 matching 7 bases. Trimming took 6 bases from V and 10 from J; bases not matched to a gene: 17. CDR1 and CDR2 (germline): LNHDA, SQIVND (reference sequence). CDR3 length: 16 amino acids. CDR3 bases: TGTGCCAGTAGATCAGGGGGATCAACCACATACGGAAAACTGTTTTTT. It translates to CASRSGGSTTYGKLFF. The complete variable domain, with remaining parts taken from reference TRBV19 and TRBJ1-4, reads DGGITQSPKYLFRKEGQNVTLSCEQNLNHDAMYWYRQDPGQGLRLIYYSQIVNDFQKGDIAEGYSVSREKKESFPLTVTSAQKNPTAFYLCASRSGGSTTYGKLFFGSGTQLSVL.

The genes are TRBV6-1 and TRBJ1-1; D gene ambiguous. The germline gives CDR1 MNHNS, CDR2 SASEGT. V was pared by 7 bases and J by 12 bases, with 15 bases between. The CDR3 is 11 residues long. The CDR3 DNA sequence: TGTGCCAGCACACGCGAGGGATTCACTTTCTTT. Translated: CASTREGFTFF.

The CDR3 loop is CASSLGVGPYEQYF. Written as DNA, the CDR3 is TGTGCCAGCAGCTTAGGGGTGGGGCCCTACGAGCAGTACTTC. V usage is TRBV7-2 and J usage is TRBJ2-7; TRBD1 might be the D (5 bases). The CDR3 runs to 14 residues. CDR1 SGHTA and CDR2 FQGNSA come from the germline V gene. The ends were cut back, 1 base at V and 2 bases at J, with 9 bases in the middle.

The CDR3 DNA follows: TGTGCCAGTAGTCCCGCAGGGCATGGAAACACCATATATTTT. This codes for CASSPAGHGNTIYF. The rearrangement joins TRBV19 to TRBJ1-3; D might be TRBD1 (5 bases). The CDR3 loop spans 14 amino acids. CDR1 LNHDA and CDR2 SQIVND come from the germline V gene (reference sequence). V lost 5 bases and J 3 bases, leaving 11 bases between the germline ends.

This CDR3 is CASSLQGSYEQYF. The CDR3 nucleotides read TGTGCCAGCAGTCTTCAGGGCTCCTACGAGCAGTACTTC. V is TRBV28 and J is TRBJ2-7; TRBD1 might be the D (5 bases). The CDR3 is 13 residues long. The V end was cut by 5 bases, the J end by 0 bases, with 8 bases between. The germline gives CDR1 MDHEN, CDR2 SYDVKM.

The chain recombines TRBV7-2 with TRBJ2-5; 7 nucleotides agree with TRBD1. Germline CDR1 reads SGHTA; CDR2 reads FQGNSA. Losses at the gene ends were 5 bases for V and 5 bases for J; bases not matched to a gene: 8. This CDR3 has 14 amino acids. CDR3: CASSRLSTGETQYF. The DNA for the CDR3 is TGTGCCAGCAGCCGCTTATCGACAGGGGAGACCCAGTACTTC. Full variable domain (rest looked up from reference TRBV7-2 and TRBJ2-5): GAGVSQSPSNKVTEKGKDVELRCDPISGHTALYWYRQSLGQGLEFLIYFQGNSAPDKSGLPSDRFSAERTGGSVSTLTIQRTQQEDSAVYLCASSRLSTGETQYFGPGTRLLVL.